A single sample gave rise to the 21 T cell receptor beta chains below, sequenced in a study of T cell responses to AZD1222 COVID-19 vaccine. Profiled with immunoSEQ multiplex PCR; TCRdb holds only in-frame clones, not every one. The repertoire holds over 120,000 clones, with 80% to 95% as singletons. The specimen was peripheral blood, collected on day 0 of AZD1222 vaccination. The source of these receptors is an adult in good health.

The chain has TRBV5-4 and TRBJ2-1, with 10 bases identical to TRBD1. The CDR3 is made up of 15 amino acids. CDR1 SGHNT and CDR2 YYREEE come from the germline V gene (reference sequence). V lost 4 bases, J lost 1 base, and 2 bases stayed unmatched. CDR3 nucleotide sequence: TGTGCCAGCAGCCGGGGACAGGGGTCCTACAATGAGCAGTTCTTC. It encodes CASSRGQGSYNEQFF.

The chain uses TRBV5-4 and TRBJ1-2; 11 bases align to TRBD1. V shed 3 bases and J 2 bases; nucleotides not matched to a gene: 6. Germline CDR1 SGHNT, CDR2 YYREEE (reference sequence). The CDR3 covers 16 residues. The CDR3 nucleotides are TGTGCCAGCAGCTCAAGGACAGGGGGCCTAAACTATGGCTACACCTTC. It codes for CASSSRTGGLNYGYTF.

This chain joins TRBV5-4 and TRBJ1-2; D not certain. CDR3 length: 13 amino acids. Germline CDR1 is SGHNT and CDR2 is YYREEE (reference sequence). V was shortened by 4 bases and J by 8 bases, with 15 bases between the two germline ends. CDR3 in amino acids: CASSQLGSIGYTF. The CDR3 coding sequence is TGTGCCAGCAGCCAGTTAGGAAGTATCGGCTACACCTTC.

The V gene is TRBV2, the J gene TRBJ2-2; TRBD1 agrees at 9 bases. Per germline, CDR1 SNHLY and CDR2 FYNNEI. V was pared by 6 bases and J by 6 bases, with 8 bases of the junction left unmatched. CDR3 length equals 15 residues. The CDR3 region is CASRGQGNKAGELFF. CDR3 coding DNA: TGTGCCAGCAGGGGACAGGGAAATAAGGCCGGGGAGCTGTTTTTT.

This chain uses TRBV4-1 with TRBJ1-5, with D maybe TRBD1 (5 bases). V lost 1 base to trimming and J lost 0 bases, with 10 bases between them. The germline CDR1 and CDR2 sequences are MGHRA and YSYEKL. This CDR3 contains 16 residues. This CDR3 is CASSQGGSPSNQPQHF. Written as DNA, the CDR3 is TGCGCCAGCAGCCAAGGGGGCAGTCCTAGCAATCAGCCCCAGCATTTT.

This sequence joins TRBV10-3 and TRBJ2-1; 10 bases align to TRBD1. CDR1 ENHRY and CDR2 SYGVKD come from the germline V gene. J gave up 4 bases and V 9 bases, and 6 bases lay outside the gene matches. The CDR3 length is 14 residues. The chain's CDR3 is CAINRDRGYNEQFF. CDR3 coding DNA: TGTGCCATTAACCGGGACAGGGGTTACAATGAGCAGTTCTTC.

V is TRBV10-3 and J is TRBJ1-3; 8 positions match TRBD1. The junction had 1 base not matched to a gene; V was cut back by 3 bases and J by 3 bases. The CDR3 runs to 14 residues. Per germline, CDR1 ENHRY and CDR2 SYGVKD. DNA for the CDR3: TGTGCCATCAGTGAAACAGGGGGTGGAAACACCATATATTTT. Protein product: CAISETGGGNTIYF.

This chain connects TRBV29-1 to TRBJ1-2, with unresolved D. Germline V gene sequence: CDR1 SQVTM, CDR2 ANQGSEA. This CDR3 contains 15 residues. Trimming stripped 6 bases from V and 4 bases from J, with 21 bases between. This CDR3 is CSVTDTGAGSYGYTF. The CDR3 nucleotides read TGCAGCGTCACAGATACGGGCGCCGGATCCTATGGCTACACCTTC.

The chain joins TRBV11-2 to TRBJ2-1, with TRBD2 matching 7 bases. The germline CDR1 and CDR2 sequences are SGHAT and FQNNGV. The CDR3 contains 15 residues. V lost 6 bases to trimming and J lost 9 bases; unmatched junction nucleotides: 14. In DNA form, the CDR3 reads TGTGCCAGCAGTTCCCCGGGGCGGGGGTTTCCTGAGCAGTTCTTC. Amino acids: CASSSPGRGFPEQFF.

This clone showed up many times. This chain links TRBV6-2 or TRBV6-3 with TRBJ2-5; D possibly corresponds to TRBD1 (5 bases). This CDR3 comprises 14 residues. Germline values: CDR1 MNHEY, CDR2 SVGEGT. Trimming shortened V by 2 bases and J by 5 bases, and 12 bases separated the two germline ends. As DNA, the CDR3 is TGTGCCAGCAGTTACCCCCCCTACAGGGAGACCCAGTACTTC. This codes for CASSYPPYRETQYF.

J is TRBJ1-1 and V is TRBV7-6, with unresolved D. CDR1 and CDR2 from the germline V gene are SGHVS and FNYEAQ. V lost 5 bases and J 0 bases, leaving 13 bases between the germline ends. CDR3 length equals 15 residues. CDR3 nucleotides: TGTGCCAGCAGCCCGAGCGGGCGAATGAACACTGAAGCTTTCTTT. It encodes CASSPSGRMNTEAFF.

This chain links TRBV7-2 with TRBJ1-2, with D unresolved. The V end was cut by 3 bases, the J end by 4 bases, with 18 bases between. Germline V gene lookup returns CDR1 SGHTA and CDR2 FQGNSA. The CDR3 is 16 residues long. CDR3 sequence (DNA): TGTGCCAGCAGCTTTTATATTTCAGGTGAAATCTATGGCTACACCTTC. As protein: CASSFYISGEIYGYTF.

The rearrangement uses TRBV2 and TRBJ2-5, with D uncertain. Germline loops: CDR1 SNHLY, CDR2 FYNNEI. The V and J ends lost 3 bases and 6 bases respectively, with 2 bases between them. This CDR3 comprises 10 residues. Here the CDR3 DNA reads TGTGCCAGCAGTGATCAGACCCAGTACTTC. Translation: CASSDQTQYF.

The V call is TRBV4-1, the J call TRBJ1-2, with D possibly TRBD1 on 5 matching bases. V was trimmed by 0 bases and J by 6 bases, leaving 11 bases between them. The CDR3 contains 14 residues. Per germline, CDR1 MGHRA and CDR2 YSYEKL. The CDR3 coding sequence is TGCGCCAGCAGCCAAGATACCGGGGCGGATGGCTACACCTTC. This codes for CASSQDTGADGYTF.

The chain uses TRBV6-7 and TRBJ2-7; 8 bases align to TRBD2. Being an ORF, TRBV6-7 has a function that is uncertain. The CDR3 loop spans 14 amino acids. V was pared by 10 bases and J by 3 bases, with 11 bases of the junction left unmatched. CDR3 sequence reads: CATVREGIIYEQYF. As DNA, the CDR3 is TGTGCCACCGTACGGGAGGGGATTATCTACGAGCAGTACTTC.

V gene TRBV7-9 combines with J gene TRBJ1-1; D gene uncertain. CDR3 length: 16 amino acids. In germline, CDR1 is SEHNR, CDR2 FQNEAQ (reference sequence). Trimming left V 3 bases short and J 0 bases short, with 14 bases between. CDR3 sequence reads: CASSLPVSSMNTEAFF. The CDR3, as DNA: TGTGCCAGCAGCTTGCCCGTTTCTTCAATGAACACTGAAGCTTTCTTT.

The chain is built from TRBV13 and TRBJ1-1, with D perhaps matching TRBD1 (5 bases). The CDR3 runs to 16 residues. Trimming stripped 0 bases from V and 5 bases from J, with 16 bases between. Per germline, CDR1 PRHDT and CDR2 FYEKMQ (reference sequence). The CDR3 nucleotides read TGTGCCAGCAGCTTAGGGAGGCGGGCCCGGGGGACTGAAGCTTTCTTT. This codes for CASSLGRRARGTEAFF.

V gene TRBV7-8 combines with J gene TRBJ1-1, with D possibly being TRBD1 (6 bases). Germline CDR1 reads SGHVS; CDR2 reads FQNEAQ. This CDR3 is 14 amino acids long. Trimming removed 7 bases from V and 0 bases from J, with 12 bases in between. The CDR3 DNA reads TGTGCCAGCAAAAGGGCAGGGGTGAACACTGAAGCTTTCTTT. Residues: CASKRAGVNTEAFF. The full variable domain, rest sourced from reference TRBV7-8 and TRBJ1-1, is GAGVSQSPRYKVAKRGQDVALRCDPISGHVSLFWYQQALGQGPEFLTYFQNEAQLDKSGLPSDRFFAERPEGSVSTLKIQRTQQEDSAVYLCASKRAGVNTEAFFGQGTRLTVV.

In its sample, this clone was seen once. The CDR3 protein is CASSQGSPISSDNEQFF. The CDR3 bases are TGTGCCAGCAGCCAGGGAAGTCCCATTTCTTCCGACAATGAGCAGTTCTTC. V is TRBV3-1 (or the pseudogene TRBV3-2) and J is TRBJ2-1; no firm D call. V was trimmed by 3 bases and J by 5 bases, leaving 20 bases between them. There are 17 residues in the CDR3. Germline values: CDR1 LGHDT, CDR2 YNNKEL (reference sequence).

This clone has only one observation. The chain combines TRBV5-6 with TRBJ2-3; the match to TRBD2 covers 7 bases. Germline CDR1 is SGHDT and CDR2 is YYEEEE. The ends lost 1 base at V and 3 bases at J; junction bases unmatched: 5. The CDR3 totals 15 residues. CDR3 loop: CASSLPTSMTDTQYF. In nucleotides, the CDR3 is TGTGCCAGCAGCTTGCCGACTAGCATGACAGATACGCAGTATTTT. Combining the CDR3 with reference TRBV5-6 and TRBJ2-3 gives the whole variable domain DAGVTQSPTHLIKTRGQQVTLRCSPKSGHDTVSWYQQALGQGPQFIFQYYEEEERQRGNFPDRFSGHQFPNYSSELNVNALLLGDSALYLCASSLPTSMTDTQYFGPGTRLTVL.

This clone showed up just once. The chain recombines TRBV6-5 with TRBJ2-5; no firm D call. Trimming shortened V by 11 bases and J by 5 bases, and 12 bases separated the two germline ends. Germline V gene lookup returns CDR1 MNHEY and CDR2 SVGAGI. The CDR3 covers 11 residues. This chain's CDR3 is CAGYSGETQYF. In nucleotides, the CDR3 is TGTGCCGGGTATTCTGGGGAGACCCAGTACTTC.